The subject of this entry is one T cell receptor (beta chain). Sequencing used immunoSEQ multiplex PCR; TCRdb keeps in-frame clones, though not all of them. Among about 78,000 clones, 70% to 90% were seen once, and the ten largest hold about 2%. This entry comes from a study of radiotherapy plus CTLA-4 blockade in lung cancer. The J segment lost 6 bases and the V segment lost 4 bases, leaving 13 bases of the junction unmatched. Germline loops: CDR1 MDHEN, CDR2 SYDVKM. The CDR3 runs to 16 residues. The sequence derives from a human donor with non-small cell lung cancer who had a partial response to radiotherapy plus ipilimumab. The chain carries TRBV28 and TRBJ1-1; 8 bases fit TRBD1. Material: peripheral blood, obtained from a patient treated with radiotherapy plus ipilimumab. The DNA of the CDR3 is TGTGCCAGCAGTTCCATTACCCGGACAGGGCGGGCTGAAGCTTTCTTT. Translation gives CASSSITRTGRAEAFF. Supplemented by reference TRBV28 and TRBJ1-1, the full variable domain reads DVKVTQSSRYLVKRTGEKVFLECVQDMDHENMFWYRQDPGLGLRLIYFSYDVKMKEKGDIPEGYSVSREKKERFSLILESASTNQTSMYLCASSSITRTGRAEAFFGQGTRLTVV.